This TCR beta chain was identified in a study of blood T cell dynamics during melanoma immunotherapy. Sequencing used immunoSEQ multiplex PCR; TCRdb keeps in-frame clones, though not all of them. The sample includes about 12,000 clones, about 90% of them seen just once. Germline values: CDR1 MNHEY, CDR2 SVGAGI. The CDR3 runs to 13 residues. Trimming took off 6 bases at V and 3 bases at J, with 12 bases between the two ends. Regarding time point: pre-treatment baseline. The chain is built from TRBV6-5 and TRBJ2-7; the D gene could be TRBD1 or TRBD2 (5 bases each). The origin of this receptor is a human donor with melanoma. The specimen comprised blood, sampled from a patient treated with checkpoint blockade. The CDR3 is CASRLRDGYEQYF. CDR3 sequence (DNA): TGTGCCAGCAGACTCCGGGACGGCTACGAGCAGTACTTC.